Below, one TCR beta chain is given with its context. Trimming cost V 0 bases and J 4 bases, with 14 bases left between them. There are 16 residues in the CDR3. Germline-derived CDR1 and CDR2 are LGHNA and YNFKEQ. The primer mix had 60 Vbeta and 13 Jbeta primers. Sequenced by immunoSEQ multiplex PCR; TCRdb stores in-frame clones only, minus some. Of over 85,000 clones listed, around 79% are singletons. The data were taken from a study of cytomegalovirus exposure and HLA in healthy donors. This clonotype was sampled from a woman in her thirties in good health and CMV-seronegative. The chain recombines TRBV4-2 with TRBJ2-3, with a tentative D call TRBD1 (6 bases). Material: PBMCs. CDR3 protein: CASSQDYGQGSDTQYF. CDR3 DNA: TGTGCCAGCAGCCAAGATTATGGGCAGGGGTCAGATACGCAGTATTTT.